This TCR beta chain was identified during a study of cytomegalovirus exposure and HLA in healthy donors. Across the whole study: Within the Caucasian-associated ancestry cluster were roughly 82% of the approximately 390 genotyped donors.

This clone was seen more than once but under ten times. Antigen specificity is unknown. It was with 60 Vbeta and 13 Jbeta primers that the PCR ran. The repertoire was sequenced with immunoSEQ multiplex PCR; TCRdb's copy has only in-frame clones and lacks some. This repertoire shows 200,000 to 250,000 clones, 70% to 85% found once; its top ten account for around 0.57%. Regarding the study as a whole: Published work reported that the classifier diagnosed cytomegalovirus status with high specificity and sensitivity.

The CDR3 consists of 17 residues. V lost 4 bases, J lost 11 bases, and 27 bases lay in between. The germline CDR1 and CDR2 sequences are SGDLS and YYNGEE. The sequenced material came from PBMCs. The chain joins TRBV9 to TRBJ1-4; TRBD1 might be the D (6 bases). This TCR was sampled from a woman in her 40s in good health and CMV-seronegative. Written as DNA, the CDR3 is TGTGCCAGCAGCCCGGGGGGGCAGGGTCCTCGAGGTGCTAAACTGTTTTTT. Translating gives CASSPGGQGPRGAKLFF.